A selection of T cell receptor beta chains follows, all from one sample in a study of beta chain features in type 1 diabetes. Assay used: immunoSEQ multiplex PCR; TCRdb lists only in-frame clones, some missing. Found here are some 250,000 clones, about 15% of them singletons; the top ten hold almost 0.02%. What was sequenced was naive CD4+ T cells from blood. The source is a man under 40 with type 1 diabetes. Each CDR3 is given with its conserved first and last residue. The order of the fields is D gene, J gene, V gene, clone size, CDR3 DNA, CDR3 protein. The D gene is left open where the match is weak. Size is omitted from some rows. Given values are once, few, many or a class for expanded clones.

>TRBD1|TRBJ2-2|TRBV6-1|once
TGTGCCAGCAGAGGACAGGCGTACACCGGGGAGCTGTTTTTT
CASRGQAYTGELFF
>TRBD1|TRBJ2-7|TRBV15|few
TGTGCCACCAGCAGAGTTGGGACAGGGGCGGACGAGCAGTACTTC
CATSRVGTGADEQYF
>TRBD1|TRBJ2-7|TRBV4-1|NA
TGCGCCAGCAGCCAAGTGGGGACAGGGAGGAACGAGCAGTACTTC
CASSQVGTGRNEQYF
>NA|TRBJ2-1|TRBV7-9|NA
TGTGCCAGCAGCTTTCCAGAATACAATGAGCAGTTCTTC
CASSFPEYNEQFF
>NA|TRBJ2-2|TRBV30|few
TGTGCCTGGAGCCCGCGTGGCGGGGAGCTGTTTTTT
CAWSPRGGELFF
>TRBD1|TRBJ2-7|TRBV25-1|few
TGTGCCAGTACCGGGACAGGGAGAGGCGAGCAGTACTTC
CASTGTGRGEQYF
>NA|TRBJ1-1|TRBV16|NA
TGTGCCAGCAGCCCCCCGAGGGGGTTAACTGAAGCTTTCTTT
CASSPPRGLTEAFF
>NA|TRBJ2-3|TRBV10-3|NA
TGTGCCATCAGTGAGTCTCCGGGGGCGCAGTATTTT
CAISESPGAQYF
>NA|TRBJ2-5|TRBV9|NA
TGTGCCAGCAGCGCAGGGATGGGGGAGACCCAGTACTTC
CASSAGMGETQYF
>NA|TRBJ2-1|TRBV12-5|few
TGTGCTAGTGGCTTAAAAGCCTCGGGGTTCTACAATGAGCAGTTCTTC
CASGLKASGFYNEQFF
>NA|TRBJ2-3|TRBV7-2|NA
TGTGCCAGCAGCTTACGGCTAGCTACAGATACGCAGTATTTT
CASSLRLATDTQYF
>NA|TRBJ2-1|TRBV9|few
TGTGCCAGCAGCGTAGTACAAATTTACAATGAGCAGTTCTTC
CASSVVQIYNEQFF
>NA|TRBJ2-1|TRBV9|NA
TGTGCCAGCAGCCCCCCCGGAGGAGGGTCTAGTGAGCAGTTCTTC
CASSPPGGGSSEQFF
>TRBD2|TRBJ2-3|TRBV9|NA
TGTGCCAGCAGCCCTTATGCGGGGGGCATCACAGATACGCAGTATTTT
CASSPYAGGITDTQYF